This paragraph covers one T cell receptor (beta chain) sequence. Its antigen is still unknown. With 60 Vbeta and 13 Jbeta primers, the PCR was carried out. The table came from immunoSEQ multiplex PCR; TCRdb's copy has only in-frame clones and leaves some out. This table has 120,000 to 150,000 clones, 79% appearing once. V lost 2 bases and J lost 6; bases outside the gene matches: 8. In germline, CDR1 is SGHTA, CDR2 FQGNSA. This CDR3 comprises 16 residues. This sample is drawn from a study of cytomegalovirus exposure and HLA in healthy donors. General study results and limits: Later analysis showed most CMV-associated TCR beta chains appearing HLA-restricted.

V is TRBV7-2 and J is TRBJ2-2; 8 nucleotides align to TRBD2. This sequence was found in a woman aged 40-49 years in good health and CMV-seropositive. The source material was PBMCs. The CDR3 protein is CASSLLSGGLPGELFF. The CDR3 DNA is TGTGCCAGCAGCTTATTATCGGGGGGGCTACCCGGGGAGCTGTTTTTT.